This TCR beta chain was recovered during a study of immune characterization of retroperitoneal liposarcoma. TCRdb reprocessed the PCR reads with MiXCR, giving one entry per CDR3 protein. The sample lists about 2,600 distinct CDR3 sequences, under 30% occurring once. The sample holds many counts of this clonotype. This TCR derives from a male donor with retroperitoneal liposarcoma. Sample: tumor tissue.

The CDR3 DNA reads TGTGCCAGCAGCATGAGCGGGAGAGCCTACGAGCAGTATTTT. Translation gives CASSMSGRAYEQYF. The V call is TRBV12-3 or TRBV12-4, the J call TRBJ2-3, with 8 bases that match TRBD2. Trimming at V came to 6 bases and at J to 11 bases, leaving 13 bases not matched to a gene. The CDR3 is 14 residues long.